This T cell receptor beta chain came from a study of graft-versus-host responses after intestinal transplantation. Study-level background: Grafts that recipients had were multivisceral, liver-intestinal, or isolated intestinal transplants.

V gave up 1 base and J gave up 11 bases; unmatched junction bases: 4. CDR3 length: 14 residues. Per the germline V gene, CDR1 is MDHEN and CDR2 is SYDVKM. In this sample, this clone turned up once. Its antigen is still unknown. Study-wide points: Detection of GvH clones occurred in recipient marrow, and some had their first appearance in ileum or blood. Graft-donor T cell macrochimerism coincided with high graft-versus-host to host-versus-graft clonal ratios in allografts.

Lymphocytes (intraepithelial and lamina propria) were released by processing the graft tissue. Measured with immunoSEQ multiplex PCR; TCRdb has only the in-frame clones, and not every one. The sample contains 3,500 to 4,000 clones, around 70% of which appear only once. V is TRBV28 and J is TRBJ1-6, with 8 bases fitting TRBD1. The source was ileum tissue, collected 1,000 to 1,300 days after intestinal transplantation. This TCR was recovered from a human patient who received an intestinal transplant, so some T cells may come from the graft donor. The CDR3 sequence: CASSLSARGPPLHF. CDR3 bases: TGTGCCAGCAGTTTATCAGCCAGGGGGCCACCCCTCCACTTT.